These 28 T cell receptor beta chains originate from one sample sequenced in a study of T cell responses to AZD1222 COVID-19 vaccine. Sequencing used immunoSEQ multiplex PCR; TCRdb keeps in-frame clones, though not all of them. Of roughly 100,000 clones listed, 85% to 90% are singletons. Sample: peripheral blood, taken 28 days after the second AZD1222 dose. Every receptor here comes from an adult who received the AZD1222 COVID-19 vaccine.

This clone was observed once. This chain links TRBV7-9 with TRBJ2-5; D is undetermined. Between the trimmed V and J ends, which lost 2 bases and 5 bases, there was a span of 18 bases. Germline-derived CDR1 and CDR2 are SEHNR and FQNEAQ (reference sequence). The CDR3 is 16 residues long. The CDR3 region has the DNA TGTGCCAGCAGCTTACTCCAGGACCCGACAAGGGAGACCCAGTACTTC. It codes for CASSLLQDPTRETQYF.

The rearrangement links TRBV6-4 to TRBJ1-6; D ambiguous. The V gene's germline CDR1 is MRHNA and CDR2 SNTAGT. This CDR3 comprises 14 residues. The V end lost 3 bases, the J end lost 9 bases, and 12 bases lay between the germline ends. The CDR3 nucleotides are TGTGCCAGCAGTGAGCTTCCGGCGCGTTCACCCCTCCACTTT. Encoded protein: CASSELPARSPLHF.

The chain is built from TRBV5-4 and TRBJ1-2, with 7 bases identical to TRBD1. Germline V gene data show CDR1 as SGHNT and CDR2 as YYREEE (reference sequence). V was pared by 2 bases and J by 8 bases, with 9 bases of the junction left unmatched. The CDR3 is 14 residues long. The CDR3 loop is CASSFQGQPPGYTF. The DNA for the CDR3 is TGTGCCAGCAGCTTTCAGGGACAGCCTCCGGGCTACACCTTC.

This clone was seen once. This chain joins TRBV20-1 and TRBJ1-1; D uncertain. With 1 base removed from V and 11 bases from J, the gap between germline ends came to 8 bases. Per germline, CDR1 DFQATT and CDR2 SNEGSKA (reference sequence). The length of the CDR3 is 10 residues. DNA of the CDR3: TGCAGTGCTAGAGCGAGTGGCGCTTTCTTT. As protein: CSARASGAFF.

The chain uses TRBV29-1 and TRBJ2-7; the match to TRBD2 covers 12 bases. The germline V gene has CDR1 SQVTM and CDR2 ANQGSEA. The CDR3 length is 14 residues. V lost 3 bases, J lost 3 bases, and 3 bases stayed unmatched. The CDR3 is CSVETSGGLYEQYF. CDR3 nucleotide sequence: TGCAGCGTTGAGACTAGCGGGGGTCTCTACGAGCAGTACTTC.

The rearrangement joins TRBV3-1 (or the pseudogene TRBV3-2) to TRBJ2-1, with 13 bases fitting TRBD2. CDR1 is LGHDT and CDR2 is YNNKEL in the germline V gene (reference sequence). The trim removed 3 bases at V and 6 bases at J, leaving 2 bases unmatched. The CDR3 is 15 amino acids. The CDR3 DNA reads TGTGCCAGCAGCCAGGGGACTAGCGGGACCAATGAGCAGTTCTTC. This codes for CASSQGTSGTNEQFF.

This clone was observed a single time. CDR3 residues: CASSMTGNEQFF. CDR3 bases: TGTGCCAGCAGCATGACAGGGAATGAGCAGTTCTTC. The rearrangement joins TRBV9 to TRBJ2-1, with 7 nucleotides matching TRBD1. The germline gives CDR1 SGDLS, CDR2 YYNGEE. Germline trimming cut 4 bases from V and 7 bases from J; bases unmatched to any gene: 2. The CDR3 covers 12 residues.

The sample holds one count of this clone. V usage is TRBV27 and J usage is TRBJ1-1; 10 nucleotides agree with TRBD1. V was pared by 6 bases and J by 10 bases, with 17 bases of the junction left unmatched. The CDR3 consists of 16 residues. Germline lookup yields CDR1 MNHEY and CDR2 SMNVEV (reference sequence). CDR3 DNA: TGTGCCAGCAGCCCAAATAGTCGTGGGACAGGGGAGGGAGCTTTCTTT. Translation gives CASSPNSRGTGEGAFF.

This chain connects TRBV6-1 to TRBJ2-1; 7 nucleotides match TRBD2. Looked up from germline, CDR1 is MNHNS and CDR2 is SASEGT. This CDR3 region has 17 residues. Trimming at V came to 0 bases and at J to 1 base, leaving 6 bases not matched to a gene. CDR3 DNA sequence: TGTGCCAGCAGTGAAGCTAGGCTAGCGGTTTCCTACAATGAGCAGTTCTTC. It yields the protein CASSEARLAVSYNEQFF.

In its sample, this clone was seen once. The V call is TRBV3-1 (or the pseudogene TRBV3-2), the J call TRBJ1-2; D is ambiguous. The CDR3 has 13 residues. V lost 1 base, J lost 4 bases, and 7 bases lay in between. CDR1 and CDR2 (germline): LGHDT, YNNKEL (reference sequence). CDR3 DNA: TGTGCCAGCAGCCAAGGAGGGTTCTATGGCTACACCTTC. This gives the protein CASSQGGFYGYTF.

CDR3: CASSFQGQPYGEQYF. The CDR3 region has the DNA TGTGCCAGCAGCTTCCAGGGGCAGCCGTACGGTGAGCAGTACTTC. V usage is TRBV5-4 and J usage is TRBJ2-7; TRBD1 might be the D (6 bases). The germline CDR1 and CDR2 sequences are SGHNT and YYREEE (reference sequence). The length of the CDR3 is 15 residues. V was pared by 2 bases and J by 7 bases, with 19 bases between.

This clone was seen a single time. The chain joins TRBV30 to TRBJ2-1, with D unclear. Germline CDR1 is GTSNPN and CDR2 is SVGIG (reference sequence). CDR3 length: 16 amino acids. V lost 0 bases and J lost 5, with 17 bases in between. The CDR3 loop is CAWSVPSDPLNNEQFF. CDR3 nucleotides: TGTGCCTGGAGTGTACCCTCCGACCCCCTTAACAATGAGCAGTTCTTC.

The V call is TRBV27, the J call TRBJ2-4; the D gene is possibly TRBD2 (6 bases). The V and J ends lost 6 bases and 3 bases respectively, with 12 bases between them. The germline V gene encodes CDR1 MNHEY and CDR2 SMNVEV (reference sequence). The CDR3 runs 14 residues. DNA for the CDR3: TGTGCCAGCAGCCTGATGGGGGGCAAAAACATTCAGTACTTC. This encodes CASSLMGGKNIQYF.

This clone was counted only a few times. The CDR3: CASSAGLAGDVAYEQYF. The DNA for the CDR3 is TGCGCCAGCAGTGCTGGACTAGCGGGAGACGTGGCCTACGAGCAGTACTTC. V gene TRBV10-1 combines with J gene TRBJ2-7; TRBD2 matches 13 bases. Per the germline V gene, CDR1 is WNHNN and CDR2 is SYGVQD (reference sequence). The ends lost 4 bases at V and 2 bases at J; junction bases unmatched: 8. The CDR3 sequence is 17 residues long.

The V and J genes are TRBV13 and TRBJ2-4, with no clear D. V was pared by 4 bases and J by 2 bases, with 15 bases between. This CDR3 is built from 16 residues. Germline lookup yields CDR1 PRHDT and CDR2 FYEKMQ (reference sequence). CDR3 protein: CASSSTEITTKNIQYF. The CDR3 DNA sequence: TGTGCCAGCAGCTCCACAGAAATCACTACCAAAAACATTCAGTACTTC.

The genes are TRBV18 and TRBJ2-7; 7 bases are a match to TRBD1. The trim removed 1 base at V and 1 base at J, leaving 4 bases unmatched. The CDR3 has 15 amino acids. CDR1 is KGHSH and CDR2 is LQKENI in the germline V gene. DNA for the CDR3: TGTGCCAGCTCACCACGCAGGGGGATGTCCTACGAGCAGTACTTC. This gives the protein CASSPRRGMSYEQYF.

CDR3 amino acids: CASSPAGQGKAFF. CDR3 bases: TGTGCCAGCAGCCCAGCCGGACAGGGAAAAGCTTTCTTT. The rearrangement links TRBV7-3 to TRBJ1-1, with 8 bases matching TRBD1. This CDR3 is built from 13 residues. J gave up 9 bases and V 5 bases, and 8 bases lay outside the gene matches. Germline assignment: CDR1 SGHTA and CDR2 FQGTGA.

This chain connects TRBV28 to TRBJ2-3; D tentatively fits TRBD1 or TRBD2 (6 bases each). The CDR3 length is 16 residues. The V end lost 4 bases, the J end lost 0 bases, and 14 bases lay between the germline ends. Germline CDR1 is MDHEN and CDR2 is SYDVKM. In DNA, the CDR3 is TGTGCCAGCAGTTCCCCAGGGGCGGGGAGCACAGATACGCAGTATTTT. Translated, it gives CASSSPGAGSTDTQYF.

The V gene is TRBV7-3, the J gene TRBJ2-1, with D hard to call. The CDR3 sequence is 16 residues long. The V end was cut by 5 bases, the J end by 0 bases, with 14 bases between. Germline assignment: CDR1 SGHTA and CDR2 FQGTGA. DNA of the CDR3: TGTGCCAGCAGCCCCCGGCGCGGTAGCTCCTACAATGAGCAGTTCTTC. Protein: CASSPRRGSSYNEQFF.

The chain has TRBV6-6 and TRBJ2-6, with D perhaps matching TRBD1 (5 bases). Germline V gene data show CDR1 as MNHNY and CDR2 as SVGAGI (reference sequence). The V end lost 6 bases, the J end lost 1 base, and 10 bases lay between the germline ends. The CDR3 consists of 15 residues. CDR3 sequence: CASRPQGSGANVLTF. The CDR3 bases are TGTGCCAGCAGACCCCAGGGATCTGGGGCCAACGTCCTGACTTTC.

The CDR3 DNA reads TGTGCCAGCAGCCGCACCACAGGGAGCTCCTACGAGCAGTACTTC. This sequence encodes CASSRTTGSSYEQYF. The chain joins TRBV7-2 to TRBJ2-7; weak D call: TRBD1 (6 bases). The CDR3 consists of 15 residues. V was shortened by 5 bases and J by 0 bases, with 14 bases between the two germline ends. CDR1 SGHTA and CDR2 FQGNSA come from the germline V gene.

The chain couples TRBV12-1 to TRBJ2-7; the tabulated D call, TRBD2, remains unverified against the DNA. TRBV12-1 corresponds to a pseudogene. This CDR3 has 16 residues. The CDR3 nucleotides are TGTGCCAGCGGGGATCCGAGCGGGAGGACCTCCTACGAGCAGTACTTC. Its protein product is CASGDPSGRTSYEQYF.

This rearrangement joins TRBV19 to TRBJ1-2, with D possibly being TRBD1 (5 bases). The CDR3 is 14 residues long. Germline assignment: CDR1 LNHDA and CDR2 SQIVND (reference sequence). V lost 3 bases and J lost 0, with 8 bases in between. CDR3 bases: TGTGCCAGTAGTATGACAGCCGCTAACTATGGCTACACCTTC. Its translation is CASSMTAANYGYTF. The full variable domain, its missing parts supplied by reference TRBV19 and TRBJ1-2, is DGGITQSPKYLFRKEGQNVTLSCEQNLNHDAMYWYRQDPGQGLRLIYYSQIVNDFQKGDIAEGYSVSREKKESFPLTVTSAQKNPTAFYLCASSMTAANYGYTFGSGTRLTVV.

This rearrangement joins TRBV6-5 to TRBJ1-1, with a weak D call TRBD1 (6 bases). Germline V lookup: CDR1 MNHEY, CDR2 SVGAGI. The V end lost 0 bases, the J end lost 11 bases, and 19 bases lay between the germline ends. CDR3 length: 15 residues. CDR3 nucleotide sequence: TGTGCCAGCAGTTACTCGATAATCGGGGGCCTCCCGGCTTTCTTT. Translated: CASSYSIIGGLPAFF.

J is TRBJ1-3 and V is TRBV7-8, with TRBD1 identical over 12 bases. CDR3 length equals 15 residues. The V and J ends lost 1 base and 9 bases, in that order; junction bases with no gene match: 4. Germline loops: CDR1 SGHVS, CDR2 FQNEAQ. The CDR3 nucleotides are TGTGCCAGCAGCTTAGTAGGGGGACAGGGGGCCACCATATATTTT. Translation: CASSLVGGQGATIYF.

This chain joins TRBV7-9 and TRBJ1-3; D is possibly TRBD1 (5 bases). V lost 1 base and J 2 bases, leaving 6 bases between the germline ends. The CDR3 runs 14 residues. Germline values: CDR1 SEHNR, CDR2 FQNEAQ (reference sequence). The DNA of the CDR3 is TGTGCCAGCAGCTTAGGGGGACCTGGAAACACCATATATTTT. Amino acid sequence: CASSLGGPGNTIYF. Drawing the rest from reference TRBV7-9 and TRBJ1-3, the complete variable domain is DTGVSQNPRHKITKRGQNVTFRCDPISEHNRLYWYRQTLGQGPEFLTYFQNEAQLEKSRLLSDRFSAERPKGSFSTLEIQRTEQGDSAMYLCASSLGGPGNTIYFGEGSWLTVV.

The genes are TRBV28 and TRBJ1-5; D is unclear. V was pared by 8 bases and J by 7 bases, with 9 bases between. From germline, CDR1 is MDHEN and CDR2 SYDVKM. This CDR3 region has 11 residues. CDR3 sequence (DNA): TGTGCCAGCCGGGCAGACCAGCCCCAGCATTTT. This sequence encodes CASRADQPQHF.

CDR3 residues: CATSREGSAQETQYF. In DNA, the CDR3 is TGTGCCACCAGCAGAGAGGGTTCGGCCCAAGAGACCCAGTACTTC. This chain uses TRBV15 with TRBJ2-5; D gene ambiguous. CDR3 size: 15 residues. V lost 0 bases and J 1 base, leaving 9 bases between the germline ends. Looked up from germline, CDR1 is LNHNV and CDR2 is YYDKDF (reference sequence).